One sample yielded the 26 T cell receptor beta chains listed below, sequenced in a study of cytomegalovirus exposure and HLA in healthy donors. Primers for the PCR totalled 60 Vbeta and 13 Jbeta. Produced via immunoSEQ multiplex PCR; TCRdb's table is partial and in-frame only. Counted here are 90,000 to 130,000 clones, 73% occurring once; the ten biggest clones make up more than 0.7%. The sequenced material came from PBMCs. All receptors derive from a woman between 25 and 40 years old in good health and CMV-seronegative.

This CDR3 reads CAISELSYEQYF. The CDR3 coding sequence is TGTGCCATCAGTGAGCTCAGCTACGAGCAGTACTTC. The chain uses TRBV10-3 and TRBJ2-7, with D uncertain. The germline V gene has CDR1 ENHRY and CDR2 SYGVKD. CDR3 length equals 12 residues. With 2 bases removed from V and 3 bases from J, the gap between germline ends came to 5 bases.

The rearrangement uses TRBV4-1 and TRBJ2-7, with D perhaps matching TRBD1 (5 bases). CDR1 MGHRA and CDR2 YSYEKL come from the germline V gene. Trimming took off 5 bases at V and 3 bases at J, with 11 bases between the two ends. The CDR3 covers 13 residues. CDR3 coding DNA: TGCGCCAGCAGCATCGAAGACAGCTACGAGCAGTACTTC. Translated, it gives CASSIEDSYEQYF.

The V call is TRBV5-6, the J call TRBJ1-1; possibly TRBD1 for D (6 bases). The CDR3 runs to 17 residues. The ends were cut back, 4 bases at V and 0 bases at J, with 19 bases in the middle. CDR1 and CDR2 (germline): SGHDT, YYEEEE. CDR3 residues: CASSRSSGGRMNTEAFF. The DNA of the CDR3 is TGTGCCAGCAGCCGATCGAGCGGGGGGCGAATGAACACTGAAGCTTTCTTT.

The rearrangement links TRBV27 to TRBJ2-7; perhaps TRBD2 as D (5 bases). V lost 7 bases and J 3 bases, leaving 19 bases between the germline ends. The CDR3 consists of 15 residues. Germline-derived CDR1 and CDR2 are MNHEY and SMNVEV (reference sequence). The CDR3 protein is CASKLGTGGLYEQYF. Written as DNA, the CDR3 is TGTGCCAGCAAATTGGGCACGGGCGGGCTCTACGAGCAGTACTTC.

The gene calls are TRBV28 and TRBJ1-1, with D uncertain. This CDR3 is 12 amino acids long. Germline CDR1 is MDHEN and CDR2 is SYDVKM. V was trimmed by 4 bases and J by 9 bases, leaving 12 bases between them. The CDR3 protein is CASSWKQPQAFF. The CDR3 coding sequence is TGTGCCAGCAGTTGGAAACAGCCCCAAGCTTTCTTT.

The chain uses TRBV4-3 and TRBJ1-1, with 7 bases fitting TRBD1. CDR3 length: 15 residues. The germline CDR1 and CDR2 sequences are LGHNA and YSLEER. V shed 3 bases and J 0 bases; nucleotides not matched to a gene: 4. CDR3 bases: TGCGCCAGCAGCCACGGGACAGCCATGAACACTGAAGCTTTCTTT. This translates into CASSHGTAMNTEAFF.

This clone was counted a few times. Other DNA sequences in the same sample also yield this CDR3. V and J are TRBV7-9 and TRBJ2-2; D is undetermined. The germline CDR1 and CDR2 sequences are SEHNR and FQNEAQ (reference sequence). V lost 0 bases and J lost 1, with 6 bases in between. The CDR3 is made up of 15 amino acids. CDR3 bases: TGTGCCAGCAGCTTAGCGCGCCAGAACACCGGGGAGCTGTTTTTT. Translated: CASSLARQNTGELFF.

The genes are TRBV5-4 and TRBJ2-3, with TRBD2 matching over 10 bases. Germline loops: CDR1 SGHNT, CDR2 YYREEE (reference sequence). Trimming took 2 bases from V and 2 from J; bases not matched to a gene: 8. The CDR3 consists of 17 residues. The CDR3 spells CASSFRGLAADTDTQYF. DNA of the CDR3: TGTGCCAGCAGCTTCCGAGGACTAGCGGCCGACACAGATACGCAGTATTTT.

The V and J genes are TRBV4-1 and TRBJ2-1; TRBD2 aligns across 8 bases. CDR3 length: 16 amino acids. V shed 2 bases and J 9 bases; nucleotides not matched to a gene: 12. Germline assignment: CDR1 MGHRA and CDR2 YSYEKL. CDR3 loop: CASSQSSTGGPREQFF. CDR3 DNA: TGCGCCAGCAGCCAAAGTTCAACGGGAGGGCCACGTGAGCAGTTCTTC.

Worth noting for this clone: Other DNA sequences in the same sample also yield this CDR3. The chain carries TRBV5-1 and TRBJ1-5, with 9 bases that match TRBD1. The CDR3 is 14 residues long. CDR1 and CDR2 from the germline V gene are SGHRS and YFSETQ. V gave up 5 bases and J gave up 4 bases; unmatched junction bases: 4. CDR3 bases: TGCGCCAGCAGTTTAGGGACAGGGAATCAGCCCCAGCATTTT. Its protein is CASSLGTGNQPQHF.

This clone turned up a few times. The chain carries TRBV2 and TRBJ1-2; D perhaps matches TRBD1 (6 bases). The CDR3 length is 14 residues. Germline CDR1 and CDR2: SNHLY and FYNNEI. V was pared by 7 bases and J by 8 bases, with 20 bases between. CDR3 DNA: TGTGCCAGCAATGGACAGACGGTCTTGGGCGGCTACACCTTC. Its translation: CASNGQTVLGGYTF.

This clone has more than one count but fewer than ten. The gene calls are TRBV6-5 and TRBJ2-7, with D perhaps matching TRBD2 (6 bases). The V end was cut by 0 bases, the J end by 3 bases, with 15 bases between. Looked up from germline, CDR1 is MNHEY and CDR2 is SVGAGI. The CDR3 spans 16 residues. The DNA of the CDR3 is TGTGCCAGCAGTTACTCCGGATTAGCGGACTTCTACGAGCAGTACTTC. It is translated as CASSYSGLADFYEQYF.

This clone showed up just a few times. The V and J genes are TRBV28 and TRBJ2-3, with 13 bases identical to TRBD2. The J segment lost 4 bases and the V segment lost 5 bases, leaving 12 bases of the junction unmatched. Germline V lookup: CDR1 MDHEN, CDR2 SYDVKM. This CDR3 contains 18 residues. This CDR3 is CASSLLKGLAGAPDTQYF. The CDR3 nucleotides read TGTGCCAGCAGTCTATTAAAAGGACTAGCGGGAGCCCCAGATACGCAGTATTTT.

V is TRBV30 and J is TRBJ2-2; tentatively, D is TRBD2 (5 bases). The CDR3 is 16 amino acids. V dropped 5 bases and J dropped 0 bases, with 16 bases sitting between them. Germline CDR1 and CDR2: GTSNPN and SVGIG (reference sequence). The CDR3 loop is CAWGGSAFTNTGELFF. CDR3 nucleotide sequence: TGTGCCTGGGGAGGATCTGCTTTTACGAACACCGGGGAGCTGTTTTTT. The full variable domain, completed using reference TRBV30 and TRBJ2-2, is SQTIHQWPATLVQPVGSPLSLECTVEGTSNPNLYWYRQAAGRGLQLLFYSVGIGQISSEVPQNLSASRPQDRQFILSSKKLLLSDSGFYLCAWGGSAFTNTGELFFGEGSRLTVL.

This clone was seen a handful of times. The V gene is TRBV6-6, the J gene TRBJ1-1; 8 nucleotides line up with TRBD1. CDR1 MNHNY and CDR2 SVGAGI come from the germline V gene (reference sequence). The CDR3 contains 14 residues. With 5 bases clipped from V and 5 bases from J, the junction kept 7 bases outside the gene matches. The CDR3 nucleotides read TGTGCCAGCAGTACGAGGACAGGGACGACTGAAGCTTTCTTT. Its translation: CASSTRTGTTEAFF.

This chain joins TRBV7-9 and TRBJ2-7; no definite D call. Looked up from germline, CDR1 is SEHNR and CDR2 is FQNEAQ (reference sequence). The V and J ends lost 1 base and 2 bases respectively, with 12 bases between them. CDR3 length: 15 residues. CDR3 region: CASSLDGRATYEQYF. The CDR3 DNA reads TGTGCCAGCAGCTTAGACGGAAGAGCGACCTACGAGCAGTACTTC. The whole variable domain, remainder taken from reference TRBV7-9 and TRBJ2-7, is DTGVSQNPRHKITKRGQNVTFRCDPISEHNRLYWYRQTLGQGPEFLTYFQNEAQLEKSRLLSDRFSAERPKGSFSTLEIQRTEQGDSAMYLCASSLDGRATYEQYFGPGTRLTVT.

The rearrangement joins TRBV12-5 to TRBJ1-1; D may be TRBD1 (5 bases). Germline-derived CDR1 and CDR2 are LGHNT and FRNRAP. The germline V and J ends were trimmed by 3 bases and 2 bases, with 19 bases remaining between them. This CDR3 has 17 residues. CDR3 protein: CASGFHPAGISNTEAFF. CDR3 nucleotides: TGTGCTAGTGGTTTCCATCCCGCAGGGATCTCTAACACTGAAGCTTTCTTT.

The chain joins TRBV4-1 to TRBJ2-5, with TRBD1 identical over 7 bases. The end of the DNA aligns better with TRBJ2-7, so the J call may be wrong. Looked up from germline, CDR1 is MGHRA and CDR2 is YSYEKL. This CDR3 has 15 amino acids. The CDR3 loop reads CASSQDWDSAYEQYF. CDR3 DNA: TGCGCCAGCAGCCAAGATTGGGACAGTGCCTACGAGCAGTACTTC.

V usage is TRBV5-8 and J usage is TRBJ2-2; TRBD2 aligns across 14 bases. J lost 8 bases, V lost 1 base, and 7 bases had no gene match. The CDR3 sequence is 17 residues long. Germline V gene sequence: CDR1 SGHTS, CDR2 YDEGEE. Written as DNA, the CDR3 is TGTGCCAGCAGCTTGTCCGGGACTAGCGGGAGCTCGGGGGAGCTGTTTTTT. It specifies CASSLSGTSGSSGELFF.

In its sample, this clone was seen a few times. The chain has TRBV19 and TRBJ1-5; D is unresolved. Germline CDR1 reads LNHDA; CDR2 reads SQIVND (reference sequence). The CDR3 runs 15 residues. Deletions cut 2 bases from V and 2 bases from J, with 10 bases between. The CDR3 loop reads CASSISQYGNQPQHF. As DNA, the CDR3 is TGTGCCAGTAGTATATCGCAGTACGGCAATCAGCCCCAGCATTTT.

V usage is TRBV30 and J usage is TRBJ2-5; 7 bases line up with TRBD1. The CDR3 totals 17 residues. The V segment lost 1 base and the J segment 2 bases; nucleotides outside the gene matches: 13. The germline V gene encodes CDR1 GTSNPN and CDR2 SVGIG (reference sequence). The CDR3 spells CAWSELRIRDSQETQYF. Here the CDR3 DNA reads TGTGCCTGGAGTGAATTGCGGATCAGGGACAGTCAAGAGACCCAGTACTTC.

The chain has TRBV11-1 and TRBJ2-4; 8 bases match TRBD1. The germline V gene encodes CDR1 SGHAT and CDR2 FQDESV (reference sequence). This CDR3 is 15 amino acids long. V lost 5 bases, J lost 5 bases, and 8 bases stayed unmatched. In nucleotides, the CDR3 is TGTGCCAGCAGCCCACCGGGACAGGTTCAAAACATTCAGTACTTC. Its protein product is CASSPPGQVQNIQYF.

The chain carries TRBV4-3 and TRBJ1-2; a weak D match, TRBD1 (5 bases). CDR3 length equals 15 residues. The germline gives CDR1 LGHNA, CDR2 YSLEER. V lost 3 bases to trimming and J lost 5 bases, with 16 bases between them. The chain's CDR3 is CASSHTPEGAYGYTF. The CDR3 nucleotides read TGCGCCAGCAGCCACACACCTGAAGGGGCGTATGGCTACACCTTC.

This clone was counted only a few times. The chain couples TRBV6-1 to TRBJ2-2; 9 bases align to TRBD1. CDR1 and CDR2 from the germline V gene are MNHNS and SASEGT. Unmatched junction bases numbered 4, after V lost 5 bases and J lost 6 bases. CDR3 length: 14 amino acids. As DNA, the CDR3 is TGTGCCAGCAGTCTGACAGGGGGGTCCGGGGAGCTGTTTTTT. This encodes CASSLTGGSGELFF.

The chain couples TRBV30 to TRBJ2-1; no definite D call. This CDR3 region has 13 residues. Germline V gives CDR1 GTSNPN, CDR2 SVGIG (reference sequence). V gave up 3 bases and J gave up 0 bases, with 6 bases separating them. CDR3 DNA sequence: TGTGCCTGGAGGCCCAGCTCCTACAATGAGCAGTTCTTC. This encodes CAWRPSSYNEQFF.

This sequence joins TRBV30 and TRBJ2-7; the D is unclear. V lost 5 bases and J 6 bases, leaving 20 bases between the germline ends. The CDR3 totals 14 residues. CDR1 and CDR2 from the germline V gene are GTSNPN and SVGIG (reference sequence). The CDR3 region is CAWCPPHTTGEQYF. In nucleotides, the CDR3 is TGTGCCTGGTGTCCCCCCCACACCACGGGCGAGCAGTACTTC.